Listed here are 14 T cell receptor beta chains from one sample, sequenced in a study of T cells expressing NK-cell markers. TCRdb re-called the 5' RACE reads; one entry per CDR3 protein, DNA not given. The sample has hundreds of thousands of distinct CDR3 sequences, and its top ten clones hold roughly 5.2%. Sequencing was carried out using blood T cells: a sorted CD56 or NKG2C T cell subset, CD4+ or CD8+ T cells, or bulk PBMC T cells (not recorded which). All receptors derive from a man aged 18 to 70 in good health.

This clonotype shows up as medium-sized by frequency. The CDR3 sequence: CASSLDGSRDEQYF. V and J are TRBV7-3 and TRBJ2-7. The germline V gene encodes CDR1 SGHTA and CDR2 FQGTGA. The CDR3 contains 14 residues.

The V call is TRBV7-3, the J call TRBJ1-5; the TRBD1 assignment by TCRdb is unverifiable without DNA. The CDR3 covers 20 residues. From germline, CDR1 is SGHTA and CDR2 FQGTGA. CDR3 sequence reads: CASSIEVGGQPKVSNQPQHF.

The CDR3 sequence is CASSEAPGGGTDTQYF. The gene calls are TRBV2 and TRBJ2-3; checking the TCRdb D call of TRBD1 is not possible without DNA. The germline V gene has CDR1 SNHLY and CDR2 FYNNEI. The CDR3 extends over 16 amino acids.

The CDR3 loop reads CASGIAGSTDTQYF. The rearrangement joins TRBV5-1 to TRBJ2-3; TCRdb designates TRBD2, a call that cannot be tested without DNA. The CDR3 runs 14 residues. Germline V gives CDR1 SGHRS, CDR2 YFSETQ.

The J gene is TRBJ2-7, the V gene TRBV3-1; checking the TCRdb D call of TRBD2 is not possible without DNA. The CDR3 totals 15 residues. Germline V CDR1 and CDR2: LGHDT, YNNKEL (reference sequence). The CDR3: CASSQLSGVKREQYF.

V and J are TRBV6-5 and TRBJ1-1; TCRdb indicates TRBD1, and absent DNA this call remains unverified. Germline lookup yields CDR1 MNHEY and CDR2 SVGAGI. The CDR3 consists of 15 residues. CDR3 residues: CASSYSGTGAAEAFF.

The chain uses TRBV20-1 and TRBJ1-2; TCRdb's D gene call, TRBD1, goes unchecked for lack of DNA. Germline CDR1 DFQATT, CDR2 SNEGSKA (reference sequence). The length of the CDR3 is 13 residues. The CDR3 reads CSANNRINYGYTF.

CDR3 in amino acids: CSVEDHPTTASETQYF. The chain carries TRBV29-1 and TRBJ2-5. The germline V gene has CDR1 SQVTM and CDR2 ANQGSEA. The CDR3 extends over 16 amino acids. The entire variable domain, with the rest obtained from reference TRBV29-1 and TRBJ2-5, is as follows: SAVISQKPSRDICQRGTSLTIQCQVDSQVTMMFWYRQQPGQSLTLIATANQGSEATYESGFVIDKFPISRPNLTFSTLTVSNMSPEDSSIYLCSVEDHPTTASETQYFGPGTRLLVL.

The V gene is TRBV7-2, the J gene TRBJ2-2. The CDR3 runs 14 residues. The germline gives CDR1 SGHTA, CDR2 FQGNSA. The CDR3 is CASSLAYGTGELFF.

The rearrangement links TRBV7-9 to TRBJ2-7. This CDR3 comprises 15 residues. Germline values: CDR1 SEHNR, CDR2 FQNEAQ (reference sequence). Here the CDR3 reads CASSLSQMVGYEQYF.

This chain joins TRBV6-2 or TRBV6-3 and TRBJ2-2; TCRdb's D call, TRBD1, is unchecked because there is no DNA. The germline gives CDR1 MNHEY, CDR2 SVGEGT. CDR3 length: 15 amino acids. CDR3 residues: CASRPSGQEIGELFF.

The chain uses TRBV5-6 and TRBJ1-1; TCRdb proposes TRBD1, but this gene call is untestable without DNA. This CDR3 is 16 amino acids long. Per the germline V gene, CDR1 is SGHDT and CDR2 is YYEEEE. The CDR3 loop is CASSHPGQAGNTEAFF. The full variable domain, its missing parts supplied by reference TRBV5-6 and TRBJ1-1, is DAGVTQSPTHLIKTRGQQVTLRCSPKSGHDTVSWYQQALGQGPQFIFQYYEEEERQRGNFPDRFSGHQFPNYSSELNVNALLLGDSALYLCASSHPGQAGNTEAFFGQGTRLTVV.

This chain uses TRBV27 with TRBJ2-5; no DNA is available, so the TRBD1 call from TCRdb remains unchecked. Germline V gene data show CDR1 as MNHEY and CDR2 as SMNVEV (reference sequence). The CDR3 runs to 16 residues. CDR3 sequence: CASSLLGQGIGETQYF.

The chain joins TRBV24-1 to TRBJ2-1; TCRdb lists TRBD2, though no DNA is available to test this call. This CDR3 spans 14 amino acids. Germline V gene sequence: CDR1 KGHDR, CDR2 SFDVKD. CDR3 amino acids: CATSTGPYNDEQFF.